These 31 T cell receptor beta chains were all obtained from the same sample, sequenced in a study of CD8+ T cells in alopecia areata. Sample treatment: oral pan-JAK inhibitor, 5-10 mg twice daily. Isolated RNA was reverse transcribed into cDNA used as the sequencing template. The protocol was immunoSEQ multiplex PCR, while the TCRdb copy is restricted to in-frame clones and leaves out a portion. The data contain roughly 190,000 clones, roughly 60% of them singletons. The sequencing here drew on CD4+ T cells sorted from blood, taken at week 24, from a patient treated with tofacitinib. The receptor source for this set is a human donor with alopecia areata.

The J gene is TRBJ1-1, the V gene TRBV27, with 7 bases fitting TRBD1. Germline V CDR1 and CDR2: MNHEY, SMNVEV (reference sequence). The CDR3 runs 14 residues. Trimming cost V 3 bases and J 10 bases; bases outside gene matches: 11. CDR3 loop: CASSFLQGSMGAFF. The CDR3 region has the DNA TGTGCCAGCAGTTTTTTACAGGGGAGCATGGGAGCTTTCTTT.

On this clone: Its ends do not fully match the called genes, so a read error is possible. The V gene is TRBV4-3, the J gene TRBJ1-4; D unresolved. This CDR3 is 15 amino acids long. CDR1 and CDR2 (germline): LGHNA, YSLEER. This chain's CDR3 is CASGQDIGVREKLFF. The CDR3 region has the DNA TGCGCCAGCGGCCAAGATATCGGGGTACGGGAAAAACTGTTTTTT.

The chain joins TRBV6-5 to TRBJ2-6; D may correspond to TRBD1 or TRBD2 (5 bases each). The germline V gene encodes CDR1 MNHEY and CDR2 SVGAGI. The CDR3 is 15 amino acids. V dropped 6 bases and J dropped 2 bases, with 11 bases sitting between them. CDR3 sequence (DNA): TGTGCCAGCAGCCTCCTGGGGGCTGGGGCCAACGTCCTGACTTTC. Its protein is CASSLLGAGANVLTF.

This chain links TRBV30 with TRBJ1-1; D is unclear. The CDR3 runs to 11 residues. V was cut by 4 bases and J by 8 bases, with 11 bases left in between. Per the germline V gene, CDR1 is GTSNPN and CDR2 is SVGIG (reference sequence). The CDR3 spells CAWTTAGEAFF. DNA of the CDR3: TGTGCCTGGACTACGGCCGGGGAAGCTTTCTTT. The full variable domain, rest sourced from reference TRBV30 and TRBJ1-1, is SQTIHQWPATLVQPVGSPLSLECTVEGTSNPNLYWYRQAAGRGLQLLFYSVGIGQISSEVPQNLSASRPQDRQFILSSKKLLLSDSGFYLCAWTTAGEAFFGQGTRLTVV.

This CDR3 reads CASGTGWETQYF. The CDR3 DNA sequence: TGTGCCAGCGGGACAGGGTGGGAGACCCAGTACTTC. The chain uses TRBV6-1 and TRBJ2-5; 9 bases match TRBD1. Germline V gives CDR1 MNHNS, CDR2 SASEGT. The trim removed 8 bases at V and 5 bases at J, leaving 3 bases unmatched. This CDR3 has 12 amino acids.

V is TRBV7-7 and J is TRBJ2-1; D call uncertain. Germline lookup yields CDR1 SSHAT and CDR2 FNYEAQ (reference sequence). This CDR3 is 13 amino acids long. The germline V and J ends were trimmed by 0 bases and 5 bases, with 5 bases remaining between them. This CDR3 is CASSLAPNNEQFF. The DNA for the CDR3 is TGTGCCAGCAGCTTAGCCCCTAACAATGAGCAGTTCTTC.

The chain links TRBV27 to TRBJ1-1; tentatively, D is TRBD1 (5 bases). In germline, CDR1 is MNHEY, CDR2 SMNVEV (reference sequence). There are 14 residues in the CDR3. V was pared by 5 bases and J by 5 bases, with 15 bases between. CDR3 nucleotides: TGTGCCAGCAGTCCGAGGCGACAGAGGACTGAAGCTTTCTTT. It encodes CASSPRRQRTEAFF.

This clone occurred a few times. The rearrangement links TRBV29-1 to TRBJ2-1; TRBD1 agrees at 7 bases. Germline CDR1 and CDR2: SQVTM and ANQGSEA. The CDR3 runs to 12 residues. The ends lost 7 bases at V and 7 bases at J; junction bases unmatched: 7. The DNA of the CDR3 is TGCAGCGGCACGGACAGGACTAATGAGCAGTTCTTC. It encodes CSGTDRTNEQFF.

CDR3 amino acids: CASSPGPYNEQFF. For the CDR3, the DNA is TGTGCCAGCAGCCCCGGGCCCTACAATGAGCAGTTCTTC. The chain uses TRBV2 and TRBJ2-1; D gene unclear. Trimming cost V 6 bases and J 2 bases, with 8 bases left between them. Looked up from germline, CDR1 is SNHLY and CDR2 is FYNNEI. CDR3 length: 13 amino acids.

The chain links TRBV19 to TRBJ1-1; D unclear. CDR3 length equals 13 residues. Trimming stripped 3 bases from V and 0 bases from J, with 5 bases between. Looked up from germline, CDR1 is LNHDA and CDR2 is SQIVND (reference sequence). CDR3 nucleotides: TGTGCCAGTAGTATTCTGATGAACACTGAAGCTTTCTTT. Protein sequence: CASSILMNTEAFF.

This clone was observed a few times. This could be a read error, since a much larger clone is one nucleotide away. The rearrangement uses TRBV7-9 and TRBJ1-1; D remains unclear. Germline CDR1 and CDR2: SEHNR and FQNEAQ (reference sequence). This CDR3 contains 11 residues. Trimming removed 3 bases from V and 3 bases from J, with 2 bases in between. The CDR3: CASSLDTEAFF. The CDR3, as DNA: TGTGCCAGCAGCTTGGACACTGAAGCTTTCTTT.

This clone was counted between two and nine times. The chain recombines TRBV29-1 with TRBJ1-5, with TRBD1 identical over 7 bases. In germline, CDR1 is SQVTM, CDR2 ANQGSEA. The CDR3 loop spans 13 amino acids. Trimming took 4 bases from V and 6 from J; bases not matched to a gene: 6. This CDR3 reads CSVAGQEFQPQHF. CDR3 sequence (DNA): TGCAGCGTTGCAGGACAGGAATTTCAGCCCCAGCATTTT.

The V and J genes are TRBV29-1 and TRBJ2-1; D unresolved. CDR1 SQVTM and CDR2 ANQGSEA come from the germline V gene. The V end was cut by 4 bases, the J end by 10 bases, with 14 bases between. The CDR3 length is 12 residues. Here the CDR3 reads CSVVQDPYEQFF. The CDR3 DNA sequence: TGCAGCGTTGTGCAGGACCCGTACGAGCAGTTCTTC.

This clone appeared a few times. The chain recombines TRBV7-2 with TRBJ1-4; D is possibly TRBD1 (5 bases). Trimming pared 0 bases from V and 8 bases from J, leaving 7 bases between. Germline CDR1 reads SGHTA; CDR2 reads FQGNSA. CDR3 size: 13 residues. The CDR3 coding sequence is TGTGCCAGCAGCTTAGCCCGGGACGAAAAACTGTTTTTT. The encoded protein is CASSLARDEKLFF.

The chain combines TRBV30 with TRBJ1-2; D ambiguous. This CDR3 contains 13 residues. Trimming took 4 bases from V and 5 from J, leaving 14 bases between them. The V gene's germline CDR1 is GTSNPN and CDR2 SVGIG (reference sequence). For the CDR3, the DNA is TGTGCCTGGACCTACGACATTGGATATGGCTACACCTTC. This translates into CAWTYDIGYGYTF.

This clone has only a few counts. The CDR3 DNA reads as TGCAGCGTCCGGAAATTTGGCAATGAGCAGTTCTTC. Encoded protein: CSVRKFGNEQFF. The rearrangement uses TRBV29-1 and TRBJ2-1; no reliable D call. Trimming took off 6 bases at V and 6 bases at J, with 12 bases between the two ends. Germline V gives CDR1 SQVTM, CDR2 ANQGSEA. The length of the CDR3 is 12 residues.

This clone was counted a single time. The rearrangement links TRBV29-1 to TRBJ2-1; D may be TRBD2 (5 bases). Germline lookup yields CDR1 SQVTM and CDR2 ANQGSEA. The V end was cut by 4 bases, the J end by 5 bases, with 15 bases between. The CDR3 length is 14 residues. CDR3 nucleotides: TGCAGCGTTGTGAAAGGAGGACGGAACAATGAGCAGTTCTTC. Translation: CSVVKGGRNNEQFF.

The chain couples TRBV7-9 to TRBJ1-2; D gene unclear. Germline V CDR1 and CDR2: SEHNR, FQNEAQ (reference sequence). This CDR3 spans 13 amino acids. The V end was cut by 5 bases, the J end by 6 bases, with 13 bases between. The CDR3 nucleotides are TGTGCCAGCAGCCCGCAGAAGAGGGATGGCTACACCTTC. Amino acids: CASSPQKRDGYTF.

This clone was found a few times. The chain is built from TRBV6-1 and TRBJ2-6, with unresolved D. In germline, CDR1 is MNHNS, CDR2 SASEGT. This CDR3 contains 16 residues. The germline V and J ends were trimmed by 2 bases and 0 bases, with 8 bases remaining between them. The CDR3 nucleotides read TGTGCCAGCAGTGAATCTTTGGCCTCTGGGGCCAACGTCCTGACTTTC. Translating gives CASSESLASGANVLTF.

This clone was observed at least ten times. The chain links TRBV2 to TRBJ1-4; maybe TRBD1 (5 bases). Trimming stripped 0 bases from V and 6 bases from J, with 11 bases between. CDR1 is SNHLY and CDR2 is FYNNEI in the germline V gene. The CDR3 runs to 15 residues. DNA of the CDR3: TGTGCCAGCAGTGAAGCGCGGGGGACTCATGAAAAACTGTTTTTT. Protein product: CASSEARGTHEKLFF. The entire variable domain, with the rest obtained from reference TRBV2 and TRBJ1-4, is as follows: EPEVTQTPSHQVTQMGQEVILRCVPISNHLYFYWYRQILGQKVEFLVSFYNNEISEKSEIFDDQFSVERPDGSNFTLKIRSTKLEDSAMYFCASSEARGTHEKLFFGSGTQLSVL.

This clone was detected a few times. The chain couples TRBV11-3 to TRBJ1-4; perhaps TRBD1 as D (5 bases). CDR1 SGHNT and CDR2 YENEEA come from the germline V gene. Trimming took off 4 bases at V and 6 bases at J, with 15 bases between the two ends. CDR3 size: 15 residues. The CDR3 reads CASSSGPSGDEKLFF. CDR3 nucleotides: TGTGCCAGCAGCTCAGGGCCCTCCGGGGATGAAAAACTGTTTTTT. Based on the CDR3 plus reference TRBV11-3 and TRBJ1-4, the full variable domain is EAGVVQSPRYKIIEKKQPVAFWCNPISGHNTLYWYLQNLGQGPELLIRYENEEAVDDSQLPKDRFSAERLKGVDSTLKIQPAELGDSAVYLCASSSGPSGDEKLFFGSGTQLSVL.

The V and J genes are TRBV7-8 and TRBJ2-1, with D maybe TRBD2 (7 bases). CDR1 is SGHVS and CDR2 is FQNEAQ in the germline V gene. The CDR3 covers 15 residues. Deletions cut 7 bases from V and 7 bases from J, with 20 bases between. In DNA, the CDR3 is TGTGCCAGCACCGAGCGGGACAATATACCGAATGAGCAGTTCTTC. The encoded protein is CASTERDNIPNEQFF.

V usage is TRBV5-1 and J usage is TRBJ1-1, with TRBD1 matching 9 bases. Trimming took 4 bases from V and 1 from J; bases not matched to a gene: 11. Germline V gene sequence: CDR1 SGHRS, CDR2 YFSETQ. The CDR3 is made up of 17 amino acids. The CDR3 loop is CASSERGTGFRNTEAFF. In DNA, the CDR3 is TGCGCCAGCAGCGAACGCGGGACAGGGTTTCGGAACACTGAAGCTTTCTTT. The full variable domain, in which reference TRBV5-1 and TRBJ1-1 provide the parts outside the CDR3, is KAGVTQTPRYLIKTRGQQVTLSCSPISGHRSVSWYQQTPGQGLQFLFEYFSETQRNKGNFPGRFSGRQFSNSRSEMNVSTLELGDSALYLCASSERGTGFRNTEAFFGQGTRLTVV.

The chain recombines TRBV27 with TRBJ2-3; D remains ambiguous. Deletions cut 7 bases from V and 0 bases from J, with 14 bases between. This CDR3 comprises 15 residues. CDR1 is MNHEY and CDR2 is SMNVEV in the germline V gene (reference sequence). The CDR3 loop is CASIALGSSTDTQYF. The CDR3, as DNA: TGTGCCAGCATCGCGCTAGGGTCGAGCACAGATACGCAGTATTTT.

This clone appeared a few times. The chain carries TRBV19 and TRBJ2-2; unclear D gene. Germline lookup yields CDR1 LNHDA and CDR2 SQIVND (reference sequence). The CDR3 totals 17 residues. V was cut by 5 bases and J by 4 bases, with 20 bases left in between. CDR3 nucleotide sequence: TGTGCCAGTAGTCACCCAAGTGACTCCCTATCCACCGGGGAGCTGTTTTTT. It is translated as CASSHPSDSLSTGELFF.

This sequence joins TRBV11-2 and TRBJ2-7; D gene uncertain. V lost 5 bases, J lost 0 bases, and 14 bases lay in between. The CDR3 has 15 amino acids. Germline CDR1 and CDR2: SGHAT and FQNNGV. The CDR3 nucleotides are TGTGCCAGCAGCCTTTTTCTGGAAAGCTCCTACGAGCAGTACTTC. It encodes CASSLFLESSYEQYF.

The chain couples TRBV5-1 to TRBJ1-6; 7 bases map to TRBD1. CDR1 and CDR2 from the germline V gene are SGHRS and YFSETQ. With V trimmed by 2 bases and J by 7 bases, 6 bases remained unmatched. This CDR3 is built from 15 residues. The CDR3 spells CASSFQQGENSPLHF. In DNA, the CDR3 is TGCGCCAGCAGCTTTCAGCAGGGGGAGAATTCACCCCTCCACTTT.

This clone was detected only a few times. The gene calls are TRBV2 and TRBJ2-5; unclear D gene. The CDR3 totals 12 residues. Trimming cost V 2 bases and J 4 bases, with 5 bases left between them. The germline CDR1 and CDR2 sequences are SNHLY and FYNNEI. The CDR3 DNA follows: TGTGCCAGCAGTGAAACGGGAGAGACCCAGTACTTC. Translation gives CASSETGETQYF.

The chain carries TRBV30 and TRBJ1-2; D remains unclear. This CDR3 region has 13 residues. Germline CDR1 and CDR2: GTSNPN and SVGIG (reference sequence). Between the trimmed V and J ends, which lost 0 bases and 3 bases, there was a span of 8 bases. In DNA form, the CDR3 reads TGTGCCTGGAGTGTGCCTAATCACTATGGCTACACCTTC. Translation: CAWSVPNHYGYTF.

This chain links TRBV30 with TRBJ1-2, with 7 bases matching TRBD1. CDR1 and CDR2 from the germline V gene are GTSNPN and SVGIG (reference sequence). The ends lost 8 bases at V and 7 bases at J; junction bases unmatched: 13. There are 13 residues in the CDR3. CDR3 loop: CASNRGGPRGYTF. The DNA of the CDR3 is TGTGCCAGTAACAGGGGAGGGCCCCGTGGCTACACCTTC.

This chain joins TRBV7-7 and TRBJ2-5, with 8 bases aligning to TRBD1. This CDR3 has 14 residues. Germline CDR1 is SSHAT and CDR2 is FNYEAQ (reference sequence). V shed 5 bases and J 1 base; nucleotides not matched to a gene: 3. This CDR3 is CASSPGTGQETQYF. The CDR3 nucleotides read TGTGCCAGCAGCCCCGGGACAGGCCAAGAGACCCAGTACTTC.